This T cell receptor (beta chain) was identified during a study of shared clonotypes between healthy human individuals. Study-level points and caveats: Non-shared clonotypes were found to have lower generation probabilities than the clonotypes that were shared by all four of the sorted-subset donors.

In the naive CD8 group, cells lacked CD45RO and were positively selected for CCR7, so terminally differentiated effector memory CD45RA+ cells were left out. Sequencing used immunoSEQ multiplex PCR; TCRdb keeps in-frame clones, though not all of them. This table has about 2,200,000 clones, about 93% appearing once. With respect to this clone: Antigen unknown.

The sequenced sample consisted of naive CD8+ T cells from PBMCs. The origin of this receptor is a man aged 18 to 29 in good health. Some clones in this sample may be carry-over from other donors' samples.

CDR3 amino acids: CASSLYWGKKDEQYF. CDR3 in DNA: TGTGCCAGCAGTTTATATTGGGGCAAAAAGGACGAGCAGTACTTC. The genes are TRBV27 and TRBJ2-7; D may be TRBD1 (5 bases). CDR1 and CDR2 from the germline V gene are MNHEY and SMNVEV (reference sequence). With 1 base removed from V and 5 bases from J, the gap between germline ends came to 15 bases. The CDR3 length is 15 residues.